A single sample is the source of the 23 T cell receptor beta chains below, sequenced in a study of blood T cells in healthy people across ages. PCR was performed a second time for 7 to 11 cycles using a sample-barcoded 5' primer and a J-beta primer mix. TCRdb reprocessed the 5' RACE reads with MiXCR, giving one entry per CDR3 protein. The data show some 1,800,000 distinct CDR3 sequences, with 35% to 50% seen just once and more than 20% held by the top ten. The sample taken for sequencing was blood. Receptor source: a human donor in good health.

The V and J genes are TRBV20-1 and TRBJ2-1; D ambiguous. V was cut by 4 bases and J by 1 base, with 5 bases left in between. CDR1 DFQATT and CDR2 SNEGSKA come from the germline V gene (reference sequence). The CDR3 length is 12 residues. This chain's CDR3 is CSATASYNEQFF. The CDR3 DNA sequence: TGCAGTGCTACAGCGTCCTACAATGAGCAGTTCTTC.

This clonotype appeared many times. The J gene is TRBJ2-1, the V gene TRBV7-9; tentatively, D is TRBD1 or TRBD2 (5 bases each). The CDR3 is made up of 14 amino acids. The V and J ends lost 3 bases and 0 bases respectively, with 6 bases between them. Germline CDR1 is SEHNR and CDR2 is FQNEAQ (reference sequence). DNA for the CDR3: TGTGCCAGCAGCTTTGGGACCTCCTACAATGAGCAGTTCTTC. This sequence encodes CASSFGTSYNEQFF.

The gene calls are TRBV12-3 or TRBV12-4 and TRBJ2-5; 7 bases fit TRBD1. The CDR3 consists of 13 residues. V trimming: 6 bases; J trimming: 5 bases; junction bases outside the gene matches: 6. CDR3 nucleotide sequence: TGTGCCAGCAGCGACAGGGCTTCTGAGACCCAGTACTTC. It is translated as CASSDRASETQYF.

The genes are TRBV20-1 and TRBJ2-3; TRBD2 is a possible D gene (6 bases). The CDR3 covers 15 residues. The V end lost 0 bases, the J end lost 4 bases, and 14 bases lay between the germline ends. Germline V lookup: CDR1 DFQATT, CDR2 SNEGSKA (reference sequence). This CDR3 is CSARDIMGGADTQYF. Here the CDR3 DNA reads TGCAGTGCTAGAGATATCATGGGGGGAGCAGATACGCAGTATTTT.

The chain is built from TRBV29-1 and TRBJ2-7; D is unresolved. There are 12 residues in the CDR3. Trimming removed 4 bases at V and 3 bases at J, with 10 bases between. Germline CDR1 is SQVTM and CDR2 is ANQGSEA. The CDR3 loop reads CSVGDKGYEQYF. The CDR3 DNA reads as TGCAGCGTTGGGGATAAAGGCTACGAGCAGTACTTC.

This clonotype was counted a few times. V gene TRBV6-6 combines with J gene TRBJ2-5, with 9 positions matching TRBD1. From germline, CDR1 is MNHNY and CDR2 SVGAGI (reference sequence). The junction had 5 bases not matched to a gene; V was cut back by 2 bases and J by 4 bases. There are 15 residues in the CDR3. The CDR3 loop reads CASSYNRGLIETQYF. CDR3 bases: TGTGCCAGCAGTTACAACAGGGGGCTGATAGAGACCCAGTACTTC.

The V call is TRBV20-1, the J call TRBJ2-3, with D perhaps being TRBD1 or TRBD2 (6 bases each). This CDR3 comprises 15 residues. Germline V gene lookup returns CDR1 DFQATT and CDR2 SNEGSKA (reference sequence). CDR3 DNA: TGCAGCGCACCCGGTGGAGGGGACAACACAGATACGCAGTATTTT. Encoded protein: CSAPGGGDNTDTQYF.

This clonotype showed up just once. The chain joins TRBV3-1 to TRBJ2-1; D perhaps matches TRBD2 (5 bases). Germline CDR1 reads LGHDT; CDR2 reads YNNKEL (reference sequence). This CDR3 has 13 amino acids. The germline V and J ends were trimmed by 1 base and 14 bases, with 15 bases remaining between them. The CDR3 DNA reads TGTGCCAGCAGCCAAGGGAACCTGGGAGTTGAGTTCTTC. Residues: CASSQGNLGVEFF.

The chain employs TRBV29-1 and TRBJ2-3; TRBD1 matches at 9 bases. V shed 5 bases, J shed 5 bases, and the junction held 8 bases outside the gene matches. CDR3 size: 14 residues. CDR1 and CDR2 from the germline V gene are SQVTM and ANQGSEA. The CDR3 spells CSVKTTGGRDTQYF. In DNA, the CDR3 is TGCAGCGTTAAAACCACAGGGGGCAGAGATACGCAGTATTTT.

The chain is built from TRBV4-2 and TRBJ1-2; D is possibly TRBD1 (6 bases). CDR1 and CDR2 from the germline V gene are LGHNA and YNFKEQ. The CDR3 runs 15 residues. V was shortened by 4 bases and J by 8 bases, with 20 bases between the two germline ends. Written as DNA, the CDR3 is TGTGCCAGCAGCCCAGTACCCGACAGGCATTGGGGCTACACCTTC. This translates into CASSPVPDRHWGYTF.

The chain couples TRBV4-2 to TRBJ2-2, with 7 bases fitting TRBD1. Germline V gives CDR1 LGHNA, CDR2 YNFKEQ. J was trimmed by 2 bases and V by 3 bases; bases with no gene match: 9. The CDR3 is made up of 17 amino acids. In nucleotides, the CDR3 is TGTGCCAGCAGCCACGTCGACAGGGCTACCAACACCGGGGAGCTGTTTTTT. It translates to CASSHVDRATNTGELFF.

The CDR3 coding sequence is TGCGCCAGCACGGTGCGGGGGGGCCTCGAGCAGTACTTC. Encoded protein: CASTVRGGLEQYF. The V gene is TRBV5-1, the J gene TRBJ2-7; TRBD2 matches 9 bases. The V gene's germline CDR1 is SGHRS and CDR2 YFSETQ. Trimming removed 6 bases from V and 6 bases from J; junction bases left unmatched: 7. This CDR3 is 13 amino acids long. The full variable domain, rest sourced from reference TRBV5-1 and TRBJ2-7, is KAGVTQTPRYLIKTRGQQVTLSCSPISGHRSVSWYQQTPGQGLQFLFEYFSETQRNKGNFPGRFSGRQFSNSRSEMNVSTLELGDSALYLCASTVRGGLEQYFGPGTRLTVT.

This clonotype turned up a few times. This chain connects TRBV7-8 to TRBJ2-3; possible D gene TRBD2, 7 bases. V was cut by 10 bases and J by 2 bases, with 19 bases left in between. There are 15 residues in the CDR3. Germline loops: CDR1 SGHVS, CDR2 FQNEAQ. As DNA, the CDR3 is TGTGCCATAGGAGGGGGGGCAACCCCCACAGATACGCAGTATTTT. Amino acids: CAIGGGATPTDTQYF.

The chain employs TRBV7-2 and TRBJ2-5; D is perhaps TRBD1 or TRBD2 (5 bases each). CDR1 SGHTA and CDR2 FQGNSA come from the germline V gene. CDR3 length: 14 amino acids. V was pared by 6 bases and J by 2 bases, with 13 bases between. DNA of the CDR3: TGTGCCAGCAGGGGCACAGGAGGACAAGAGACCCAGTACTTC. It yields the protein CASRGTGGQETQYF.

This clonotype was picked up a small number of times. The V and J genes are TRBV7-9 and TRBJ1-1, with D perhaps TRBD1 (6 bases). V gave up 3 bases and J gave up 2 bases, with 13 bases separating them. CDR3 length: 15 amino acids. The germline gives CDR1 SEHNR, CDR2 FQNEAQ (reference sequence). CDR3 in amino acids: CASSLVSGGNTEAFF. CDR3 DNA sequence: TGTGCCAGCAGCTTGGTGAGTGGGGGCAACACTGAAGCTTTCTTT.

The CDR3 nucleotides read TGCAGTGCCCTCCCCGACTTTAGGGGCGGAGAGACCCAGTACTTC. Translation gives CSALPDFRGGETQYF. This chain joins TRBV20-1 and TRBJ2-5; a possible D gene is TRBD1 (5 bases). The CDR3 extends over 15 amino acids. V lost 6 bases and J 4 bases, leaving 21 bases between the germline ends. In germline, CDR1 is DFQATT, CDR2 SNEGSKA (reference sequence).

This clonotype was counted a few times. The chain has TRBV20-1 and TRBJ2-3; D is unclear. The CDR3 has 13 residues. The V gene lost 6 bases and the J gene lost 2 bases, with 12 bases spanning the gap. Looked up from germline, CDR1 is DFQATT and CDR2 is SNEGSKA (reference sequence). The CDR3 reads CSAEGEITDTQYF. For the CDR3, the DNA is TGCAGTGCAGAAGGAGAAATCACAGATACGCAGTATTTT.

The chain carries TRBV5-1 and TRBJ1-2; TRBD1 matches 9 bases. This CDR3 has 16 residues. Trimming took 0 bases from V and 6 from J; bases not matched to a gene: 9. The germline V gene encodes CDR1 SGHRS and CDR2 YFSETQ. The CDR3 DNA is TGCGCCAGCAGCTTGGAGGGACAGGGAACATCCCATGGCTACACCTTC. As protein: CASSLEGQGTSHGYTF.

This clonotype showed up just a few times. The genes are TRBV20-1 and TRBJ2-3; maybe TRBD2 (7 bases). The CDR3 loop spans 17 amino acids. The V and J ends lost 5 bases and 5 bases respectively, with 26 bases between them. Germline V gene sequence: CDR1 DFQATT, CDR2 SNEGSKA (reference sequence). This CDR3 is CSAPPLRGGQGRDTQYF. DNA of the CDR3: TGCAGTGCTCCCCCGCTGAGGGGGGGGCAGGGGAGAGATACGCAGTATTTT.

This clonotype was counted between two and nine times. The chain joins TRBV20-1 to TRBJ1-5; tentatively, D is TRBD1 (5 bases). CDR1 is DFQATT and CDR2 is SNEGSKA in the germline V gene (reference sequence). Deletions cut 0 bases from V and 7 bases from J, with 10 bases between. CDR3 length: 13 residues. This CDR3 is CSARDDGDQPQHF. The CDR3 DNA reads as TGCAGTGCTAGAGATGATGGGGACCAGCCCCAGCATTTT.

Comments on this clonotype: A much larger clone sits a single nucleotide away, making a read error possible. CDR3 residues: CASRPGTGYGYTF. CDR3 nucleotides: TGTGCCAGCAGGCCCGGGACAGGGTATGGCTACACCTTC. The rearrangement uses TRBV12-3 or TRBV12-4 and TRBJ1-2; 9 bases map to TRBD1. This CDR3 has 13 amino acids. Trimming cost V 6 bases and J 5 bases; bases outside gene matches: 4.

The rearrangement uses TRBV11-1 and TRBJ1-2; 9 positions agree with TRBD1. The CDR3 is 14 residues long. Per germline, CDR1 SGHAT and CDR2 FQDESV (reference sequence). The ends lost 5 bases at V and 8 bases at J; junction bases unmatched: 9. In DNA, the CDR3 is TGTGCCAGCAGCCGGGACAGGGCCGGGCTCGGCTACACCTTC. Protein product: CASSRDRAGLGYTF.

The CDR3 DNA follows: TGTGCCAGCAGCATCTCACCGGACGGGTCCTACGAGCAGTACTTC. It is translated as CASSISPDGSYEQYF. V gene TRBV7-2 combines with J gene TRBJ2-7; D not certain. The CDR3 spans 15 residues. V was shortened by 5 bases and J by 1 base, with 15 bases between the two germline ends. Germline V gene lookup returns CDR1 SGHTA and CDR2 FQGNSA.